The clone carrying this T cell receptor (beta chain) has only one observation. The antigen remains unidentified. The repertoire was sequenced with immunoSEQ multiplex PCR; TCRdb's copy has only in-frame clones and lacks some. The sample includes 35,000 to 55,000 clones, around 70% of them seen just once. This CDR3 has 15 amino acids. The germline V gene encodes CDR1 SGHTA and CDR2 FQGNSA. Trimming took off 5 bases at V and 0 bases at J, with 13 bases between the two ends. With approximately 10 days of culture completed, CD4+ T cells were isolated. The vaccine given was either BNT162b2 or mRNA-1273, in two doses. According to the study, vaccine recipients showed no prior SARS-CoV-2 infection and negative nucleocapsid antibodies. The sample originates from a study of vaccination effects on CD4 cells after COVID-19. Overall study context: The median interval between the second dose and post-vaccine sampling was 72 days. General observations from the study: The authors studied few convalescent patients and collected no early post-infection timepoints.

This chain uses TRBV7-2 with TRBJ1-1; maybe TRBD1 (6 bases). The sample consisted of CD4+ T cells from PBMCs cultured without peptide, taken after COVID-19 vaccination. This receptor was taken from a human donor who received a COVID-19 vaccine. The CDR3 loop reads CASSAPGTLNTEAFF. Written as DNA, the CDR3 is TGTGCCAGCAGCGCTCCCGGGACATTGAACACTGAAGCTTTCTTT.